The 32 T cell receptor beta chains reported below all come from one sample, sequenced in a study of shared clonotypes between healthy human individuals. The naive CD8 population came from CD45RO-negative cells selected for CCR7, without terminally differentiated effector memory CD45RA+ cells. Sequenced by immunoSEQ multiplex PCR; TCRdb stores in-frame clones only, minus some. Of some 2,100,000 clones detected, about 92% appear once; the ten largest clones hold roughly 1.8%. Sequencing was done on a sample of naive CD8+ T cells from PBMCs. The receptors come from a man between 18 and 35 years old in good health. Some clones in this sample may be carry-over from other donors' samples.

DNA of the CDR3: TGTGCCAGCAGCTCGGGACTAGAATTGTACAATGAGCAGTTCTTC. Amino acid sequence: CASSSGLELYNEQFF. The chain has TRBV7-9 and TRBJ2-1, with TRBD2 matching 8 bases. V was pared by 4 bases and J by 4 bases, with 6 bases of the junction left unmatched. Germline V CDR1 and CDR2: SEHNR, FQNEAQ (reference sequence). The CDR3 sequence is 15 residues long.

In regard to this clone: The same CDR3 can be traced to other DNA sequences in this sample. The V call is TRBV28, the J call TRBJ2-7; possibly TRBD2 for D (6 bases). With 1 base removed from V and 7 bases from J, the gap between germline ends came to 8 bases. The germline gives CDR1 MDHEN, CDR2 SYDVKM. The CDR3 covers 12 residues. The CDR3 nucleotides are TGTGCCAGCAGTTTATCTGGGAGGGAGCAGTACTTC. Protein sequence: CASSLSGREQYF.

The rearrangement links TRBV7-9 to TRBJ2-5; 7 bases line up with TRBD1. Germline loops: CDR1 SEHNR, CDR2 FQNEAQ (reference sequence). The CDR3 covers 16 residues. Unmatched junction bases numbered 9, after V lost 5 bases and J lost 0 bases. The CDR3 DNA sequence: TGTGCCAGCAGCCCCCGGGACAGCCGATACCAAGAGACCCAGTACTTC. Its translation: CASSPRDSRYQETQYF.

V is TRBV9 and J is TRBJ1-1; the match to TRBD1 covers 8 bases. V shed 3 bases and J 5 bases; nucleotides not matched to a gene: 6. The CDR3 is made up of 14 amino acids. Germline CDR1 reads SGDLS; CDR2 reads YYNGEE. The CDR3 region is CASSAWTGKTEAFF. Written as DNA, the CDR3 is TGTGCCAGCAGCGCATGGACAGGGAAGACTGAAGCTTTCTTT.

The chain uses TRBV4-1 and TRBJ2-2, with D possibly TRBD2 on 5 matching bases. V gave up 2 bases and J gave up 2 bases, with 9 bases separating them. This CDR3 is built from 15 residues. Germline CDR1 reads MGHRA; CDR2 reads YSYEKL. CDR3 in amino acids: CASSQFGSNTGELFF. CDR3 bases: TGCGCCAGCAGCCAATTTGGGAGCAACACCGGGGAGCTGTTTTTT.

CDR3 amino acids: CASSIPPGSFYGYTF. CDR3 sequence (DNA): TGTGCCAGTAGTATACCCCCAGGTTCCTTCTATGGCTACACCTTC. The chain carries TRBV19 and TRBJ1-2; D is uncertain. Germline V lookup: CDR1 LNHDA, CDR2 SQIVND (reference sequence). Trimming cost V 2 bases and J 4 bases, with 14 bases left between them. The CDR3 extends over 15 amino acids.

The CDR3 bases are TGTGCCAGCAGCTTAGGCCTAGCAAACAATGAGCAGTTCTTC. Encoded protein: CASSLGLANNEQFF. The rearrangement uses TRBV7-9 and TRBJ2-1, with a tentative D call TRBD2 (5 bases). Trimming shortened V by 1 base and J by 5 bases, and 9 bases separated the two germline ends. CDR1 and CDR2 (germline): SEHNR, FQNEAQ (reference sequence). The CDR3 loop spans 14 amino acids.

V is TRBV7-3 and J is TRBJ1-1, with 9 bases identical to TRBD1. Germline CDR1 SGHTA, CDR2 FQGTGA. Trimming removed 2 bases from V and 4 bases from J; junction bases left unmatched: 8. The CDR3 runs 16 residues. The CDR3 nucleotides are TGTGCCAGCAGCTTAGATACAGGGGGCCGGACCACTGAAGCTTTCTTT. Protein product: CASSLDTGGRTTEAFF.

J is TRBJ1-2 and V is TRBV29-1; D is possibly TRBD1 (6 bases). CDR3 length: 14 amino acids. With 6 bases removed from V and 6 bases from J, the gap between germline ends came to 20 bases. CDR1 and CDR2 (germline): SQVTM, ANQGSEA. The CDR3 DNA is TGCAGCGTGGAGAACAGGGCAGAAGCTAATGGCTACACCTTC. Residues: CSVENRAEANGYTF.

The chain has TRBV5-1 and TRBJ2-5, with 7 positions matching TRBD1. This CDR3 contains 15 residues. V shed 2 bases and J 2 bases; nucleotides not matched to a gene: 6. Looked up from germline, CDR1 is SGHRS and CDR2 is YFSETQ. CDR3 in amino acids: CASSFMGQPQETQYF. The CDR3 coding sequence is TGCGCCAGCAGCTTCATGGGACAGCCACAAGAGACCCAGTACTTC. The entire variable domain, with the rest obtained from reference TRBV5-1 and TRBJ2-5, is as follows: KAGVTQTPRYLIKTRGQQVTLSCSPISGHRSVSWYQQTPGQGLQFLFEYFSETQRNKGNFPGRFSGRQFSNSRSEMNVSTLELGDSALYLCASSFMGQPQETQYFGPGTRLLVL.

The chain employs TRBV11-2 and TRBJ2-1; D unresolved. CDR3 length equals 15 residues. The germline CDR1 and CDR2 sequences are SGHAT and FQNNGV. V lost 3 bases to trimming and J lost 8 bases, with 17 bases between them. This chain's CDR3 is CASSFFAAGADEQFF. CDR3 DNA sequence: TGTGCCAGCAGCTTTTTTGCGGCAGGAGCTGATGAGCAGTTCTTC.

The rearrangement joins TRBV7-3 to TRBJ2-3; TRBD2 aligns across 11 bases. Per germline, CDR1 SGHTA and CDR2 FQGTGA. The J segment lost 3 bases and the V segment lost 5 bases, leaving 16 bases of the junction unmatched. This CDR3 has 19 residues. CDR3 amino acids: CASSIGRVSGRAGTDTQYF. CDR3 bases: TGTGCCAGCAGCATCGGGAGGGTTAGCGGGAGGGCCGGGACAGATACGCAGTATTTT.

The chain uses TRBV10-3 and TRBJ1-1; D ambiguous. The germline V and J ends were trimmed by 7 bases and 2 bases, with 11 bases remaining between them. The CDR3 runs to 13 residues. CDR1 and CDR2 from the germline V gene are ENHRY and SYGVKD. The CDR3 sequence: CAITDLINTEAFF. The CDR3 DNA reads TGTGCCATCACGGACCTGATAAACACTGAAGCTTTCTTT.

In regard to this clone: The identical CDR3 is also encoded by other nucleotide sequences in the sample. The chain links TRBV28 to TRBJ1-2; D is unresolved. CDR1 and CDR2 from the germline V gene are MDHEN and SYDVKM. The CDR3 loop spans 13 amino acids. Trimming stripped 3 bases from V and 1 base from J, with 6 bases between. CDR3 DNA sequence: TGTGCCAGCAGTTTGTTGGATAACTATGGCTACACCTTC. This sequence encodes CASSLLDNYGYTF.

The chain has TRBV11-2 and TRBJ2-2; D may be TRBD2 (5 bases). Germline CDR1 reads SGHAT; CDR2 reads FQNNGV. This CDR3 comprises 14 residues. With 6 bases removed from V and 3 bases from J, the gap between germline ends came to 11 bases. DNA for the CDR3: TGTGCCAGCAGAGGGAGTGAGTACACCGGGGAGCTGTTTTTT. It yields the protein CASRGSEYTGELFF. Full variable domain (remainder filled in from reference TRBV11-2 and TRBJ2-2): EAGVAQSPRYKIIEKRQSVAFWCNPISGHATLYWYQQILGQGPKLLIQFQNNGVVDDSQLPKDRFSAERLKGVDSTLKIQPAKLEDSAVYLCASRGSEYTGELFFGEGSRLTVL.

The V and J genes are TRBV6-5 and TRBJ2-7, with unresolved D. The V end lost 6 bases, the J end lost 4 bases, and 16 bases lay between the germline ends. Germline CDR1 and CDR2: MNHEY and SVGAGI. The CDR3 has 14 amino acids. The CDR3 loop reads CASRGWSPVYEQYF. For the CDR3, the DNA is TGTGCCAGCAGGGGCTGGTCCCCGGTTTACGAGCAGTACTTC.

This clone has a single count. The chain's CDR3 is CASSLESAGIYGYTF. The CDR3 DNA reads as TGTGCCAGCAGCTTAGAATCGGCGGGGATTTATGGCTACACCTTC. This chain connects TRBV13 to TRBJ1-2; no clear D gene. Germline-derived CDR1 and CDR2 are PRHDT and FYEKMQ (reference sequence). This CDR3 is 15 amino acids long. V dropped 1 base and J dropped 5 bases, with 14 bases sitting between them.

This rearrangement joins TRBV7-6 to TRBJ2-7; unclear D gene. Germline V gives CDR1 SGHVS, CDR2 FNYEAQ. Trimming took off 7 bases at V and 2 bases at J, with 18 bases between the two ends. The CDR3 runs 15 residues. The CDR3 DNA reads TGTGCCAGCAAGTCTCTTGAAACGCCAGCCTACGAGCAGTACTTC. Its translation is CASKSLETPAYEQYF.

This clone was seen once. The chain recombines TRBV7-3 with TRBJ2-1; TRBD1 matches 7 bases. The ends lost 3 bases at V and 5 bases at J; junction bases unmatched: 10. The CDR3 extends over 16 amino acids. Germline V CDR1 and CDR2: SGHTA, FQGTGA. The CDR3 here is CASSFTDRNRDNEQFF. The CDR3 nucleotides are TGTGCCAGCAGCTTCACGGACAGGAATCGCGACAATGAGCAGTTCTTC.

V and J are TRBV27 and TRBJ2-7; 7 nucleotides align to TRBD1. This CDR3 comprises 20 residues. J gave up 0 bases and V 3 bases, and 20 bases lay outside the gene matches. Germline V gene lookup returns CDR1 MNHEY and CDR2 SMNVEV (reference sequence). The CDR3 nucleotides are TGTGCCAGCAGTTTTTTCCCCGCCAGACAGGGAACAGGGAGCTCCTACGAGCAGTACTTC. As protein: CASSFFPARQGTGSSYEQYF.

This rearrangement joins TRBV2 to TRBJ2-7; TRBD2 aligns across 15 bases. CDR3 length: 18 amino acids. Per the germline V gene, CDR1 is SNHLY and CDR2 is FYNNEI. After removal of 5 bases from V and 3 bases from J, the junction contained 11 bases not matched to a gene. The CDR3 DNA sequence: TGTGCCAGCAGTCTCTGGACTAGCGGGAGGGCGGCCTACTACGAGCAGTACTTC. Protein product: CASSLWTSGRAAYYEQYF.

This chain uses TRBV19 with TRBJ2-7; 7 bases match TRBD2. Germline values: CDR1 LNHDA, CDR2 SQIVND (reference sequence). The CDR3 extends over 16 amino acids. V lost 5 bases, J lost 1 base, and 11 bases stayed unmatched. CDR3 sequence: CASSAGPTSVSYEQYF. Here the CDR3 DNA reads TGTGCCAGTAGTGCTGGGCCAACTAGCGTTTCCTACGAGCAGTACTTC.

This clone was seen a handful of times. This chain joins TRBV19 and TRBJ2-2, with D possibly matching TRBD2 (6 bases). V lost 5 bases, J lost 12 bases, and 13 bases lay in between. Germline CDR1 reads LNHDA; CDR2 reads SQIVND (reference sequence). This CDR3 has 12 amino acids. CDR3 in amino acids: CASSLGLQQLFF. The DNA of the CDR3 is TGTGCCAGTAGTCTGGGACTTCAGCAGCTGTTTTTT.

The V and J genes are TRBV28 and TRBJ2-7; D perhaps matches TRBD2 (5 bases). This CDR3 is 15 amino acids long. The germline gives CDR1 MDHEN, CDR2 SYDVKM. Trimming took off 0 bases at V and 3 bases at J, with 12 bases between the two ends. The DNA of the CDR3 is TGTGCCAGCAGTTTATGGCGGGTACTAAACTACGAGCAGTACTTC. Amino acids: CASSLWRVLNYEQYF.

A word on this clone: Other DNA variants within this sample encode the same CDR3. This chain joins TRBV4-2 and TRBJ2-7; perhaps TRBD2 as D (6 bases). CDR3 size: 13 residues. Trimming took off 1 base at V and 3 bases at J, with 7 bases between the two ends. CDR1 is LGHNA, CDR2 YNFKEQ, per germline. DNA of the CDR3: TGTGCCAGCAGCCAAGGAGCGGGCTACGAGCAGTACTTC. It specifies CASSQGAGYEQYF.

This sequence joins TRBV7-9 and TRBJ2-7; TRBD1 matches 7 bases. V shed 2 bases and J 0 bases; nucleotides not matched to a gene: 4. Germline V gene data show CDR1 as SEHNR and CDR2 as FQNEAQ (reference sequence). The CDR3 covers 15 residues. The CDR3 DNA follows: TGTGCCAGCAGCTTAAGGGGACAGAGCTCCTACGAGCAGTACTTC. Protein sequence: CASSLRGQSSYEQYF.

The sample holds a few counts of this clone. CDR3 residues: CASSSTSGTAEAFF. CDR3 bases: TGTGCCAGCAGCTCCACTTCGGGGACAGCTGAAGCTTTCTTT. This chain uses TRBV9 with TRBJ1-1; 7 bases align to TRBD1. V shed 4 bases, J shed 6 bases, and the junction held 9 bases outside the gene matches. The CDR3 contains 14 residues. Looked up from germline, CDR1 is SGDLS and CDR2 is YYNGEE.

V usage is TRBV27 and J usage is TRBJ2-7; weak D call: TRBD2 (6 bases). Germline V CDR1 and CDR2: MNHEY, SMNVEV (reference sequence). V was trimmed by 2 bases and J by 1 base, leaving 9 bases between them. The CDR3 is 14 amino acids. The CDR3 coding sequence is TGTGCCAGCAGTTTACTAGCGCCGTCCTACGAGCAGTACTTC. Amino acids: CASSLLAPSYEQYF.

This chain connects TRBV7-2 to TRBJ2-3, with D perhaps TRBD1 (6 bases). Germline CDR1 reads SGHTA; CDR2 reads FQGNSA. The CDR3 has 15 residues. V was clipped by 5 bases and J by 6 bases, with 18 bases between them. The CDR3 sequence: CASSPGTTGSDTQYF. Here the CDR3 DNA reads TGTGCCAGCAGCCCCGGGACAACCGGTTCTGATACGCAGTATTTT.

The chain links TRBV19 to TRBJ1-5, with 12 bases aligning to TRBD1. The CDR3 loop spans 17 amino acids. Germline CDR1 and CDR2: LNHDA and SQIVND (reference sequence). V shed 5 bases, J shed 2 bases, and the junction held 7 bases outside the gene matches. The DNA of the CDR3 is TGTGCCAGTAGTGCGGGACAGGGGGCGCTGGGCAATCAGCCCCAGCATTTT. Its translation: CASSAGQGALGNQPQHF.

The rearrangement links TRBV28 to TRBJ1-5; 10 bases align to TRBD1. From germline, CDR1 is MDHEN and CDR2 SYDVKM. CDR3 length: 17 residues. After removal of 4 bases from V and 7 bases from J, the junction contained 13 bases not matched to a gene. The DNA of the CDR3 is TGTGCCAGCAGTTGGGGGACAGGGGAACTGATAGGCCAGCCCCAGCATTTT. Its protein is CASSWGTGELIGQPQHF.

The chain combines TRBV13 with TRBJ2-7; D not resolved. This CDR3 region has 14 residues. Trimming cost V 1 base and J 3 bases, with 10 bases left between them. In germline, CDR1 is PRHDT, CDR2 FYEKMQ (reference sequence). The CDR3 DNA sequence: TGTGCCAGCAGCTTAGAGGGAAATTTCTACGAGCAGTACTTC. Amino acids: CASSLEGNFYEQYF. Complete variable domain (other parts from reference TRBV13 and TRBJ2-7): AAGVIQSPRHLIKEKRETATLKCYPIPRHDTVYWYQQGPGQDPQFLISFYEKMQSDKGSIPDRFSAQQFSDYHSELNMSSLELGDSALYFCASSLEGNFYEQYFGPGTRLTVT.